The 6 T cell receptor beta chains reported below all come from one sample, sequenced in a study of CD8+ T cells in alopecia areata (dated by TCRdb to about 2018). In the paper's terms, the treatment or condition label means: oral pan-JAK inhibitor, 5-10 mg twice daily. Receptor amplification or capture employed the immunoSEQ multiplex PCR assay. RNA was extracted from all samples and reverse transcribed into cDNA as template for TCR sequencing. This is the immuneACCESS table as TCRdb keeps it, with only in-frame sequences that have V and J called. A part of the clones is gone; compared with another copy, unresolved V genes explain less than half, and the rest is unexplained. This sample gives 100,000 or so clones in total; 50% to 60% of them show up just once. About a sixth of the sample is taken by the ten largest. The source was CD8+ T cells sorted from blood, collected at approximately week 61, from a patient treated with tofacitinib. Receptors originate from a human donor with alopecia areata.

J is TRBJ2-7 and V is TRBV27; no reliable D call. Trimming pared 6 bases from V and 2 bases from J, leaving 11 bases between. CDR1 MNHEY and CDR2 SMNVEV come from the germline V gene (reference sequence). This CDR3 is 13 amino acids long. The CDR3 DNA is TGTGCCAGCAGAGGAAGGCCGACCTACGAGCAGTACTTC. Translated: CASRGRPTYEQYF.

This chain uses TRBV5-6 with TRBJ1-4, with D perhaps matching TRBD1 (6 bases). The CDR3 has 15 amino acids. Trimming removed 4 bases from V and 8 bases from J, with 18 bases in between. Germline V gene sequence: CDR1 SGHDT, CDR2 YYEEEE. The CDR3 region has the DNA TGTGCCAGCAGCCCGGGGCGGGGGCTGGGAGAAAAACTGTTTTTT. Protein sequence: CASSPGRGLGEKLFF.

The V and J genes are TRBV13 and TRBJ2-5, with a possible D match to TRBD2 (6 bases). CDR3 size: 14 residues. V lost 5 bases and J 6 bases, leaving 16 bases between the germline ends. The germline CDR1 and CDR2 sequences are PRHDT and FYEKMQ (reference sequence). The CDR3 sequence: CASSRGGGMKTQYF. The CDR3 DNA is TGTGCCAGCAGCCGGGGTGGAGGGATGAAGACCCAGTACTTC.

This clone was counted only a few times. This chain joins TRBV5-6 and TRBJ2-4; 12 nucleotides align to TRBD2. The V gene end was trimmed by 0 bases and the J gene end by 6 bases; junction bases not matched to a gene: 4. In germline, CDR1 is SGHDT, CDR2 YYEEEE. The CDR3 length is 16 residues. The CDR3 sequence: CASSLGLAGAANIQYF. The CDR3, as DNA: TGTGCCAGCAGCTTGGGACTAGCGGGGGCCGCAAACATTCAGTACTTC.

The J gene is TRBJ1-3, the V gene TRBV5-1, with 11 bases that match TRBD1. Germline V gene data show CDR1 as SGHRS and CDR2 as YFSETQ. CDR3 length equals 15 residues. The trim removed 4 bases at V and 2 bases at J, leaving 2 bases unmatched. The CDR3 is CASSADRGPGNTIYF. CDR3 sequence (DNA): TGCGCCAGCAGCGCGGACAGGGGGCCTGGAAACACCATATATTTT.

The chain joins TRBV28 to TRBJ1-5, with D unclear. The CDR3 runs to 12 residues. Looked up from germline, CDR1 is MDHEN and CDR2 is SYDVKM. Trimming took off 2 bases at V and 6 bases at J, with 5 bases between the two ends. The CDR3, as DNA: TGTGCCAGCAGTTTACCGTCTCAGCCCCAGCATTTT. Protein product: CASSLPSQPQHF.